These 8 T cell receptor beta chains came from one sample sequenced in a study of cytomegalovirus exposure and HLA in healthy donors. 60 Vbeta and 13 Jbeta primers were used in PCR. The repertoire was sequenced with immunoSEQ multiplex PCR; TCRdb's copy has only in-frame clones and lacks some. Of roughly 110,000 clones listed, around 85% are singletons. The sample comprised PBMCs. These receptor sequences come from a man between 25 and 39 years old in good health and CMV-seronegative.

The sample holds a few counts of this clone. The V call is TRBV9, the J call TRBJ1-3, with 7 nucleotides matching TRBD1. Germline CDR1 and CDR2: SGDLS and YYNGEE. V dropped 6 bases and J dropped 0; count of bases not matched to a gene: 3. The CDR3 has 14 amino acids. The CDR3 DNA is TGTGCCAGCACAGGGGGGAGCTCTGGAAACACCATATATTTT. Its translation is CASTGGSSGNTIYF.

CDR3 amino acids: CASSRPGATDEKLFF. The CDR3 DNA sequence: TGCGCCAGCAGCCGGCCCGGAGCGACGGATGAAAAACTGTTTTTT. The chain links TRBV4-1 to TRBJ1-4; D is unclear. V lost 4 bases and J lost 6, with 15 bases in between. The CDR3 consists of 15 residues. CDR1 MGHRA and CDR2 YSYEKL come from the germline V gene.

This clone was seen only a few times. Within the sample, other DNA sequences also encode this same CDR3. In nucleotides, the CDR3 is TGTGCCAGCAGCCCCGTAGGGGGAAGGGAGACCCAGTACTTC. Translation gives CASSPVGGRETQYF. The chain joins TRBV11-2 to TRBJ2-5; weak D call: TRBD1 (6 bases). CDR3 length equals 14 residues. Germline lookup yields CDR1 SGHAT and CDR2 FQNNGV. Trimming shortened V by 5 bases and J by 5 bases, and 15 bases separated the two germline ends.

The V gene is TRBV6-5, the J gene TRBJ2-7; D is unresolved. The CDR3 is 13 amino acids. V lost 2 bases and J lost 4, with 9 bases in between. The germline CDR1 and CDR2 sequences are MNHEY and SVGAGI. This chain's CDR3 is CASSYGSGYEQYF. CDR3 nucleotide sequence: TGTGCCAGCAGTTACGGTTCGGGTTACGAGCAGTACTTC.

This clone was detected once. The chain links TRBV5-6 to TRBJ1-1; D remains unclear. V dropped 5 bases and J dropped 1 base, with 9 bases sitting between them. CDR3 length: 13 amino acids. The germline CDR1 and CDR2 sequences are SGHDT and YYEEEE. The CDR3 DNA reads as TGTGCCAGCAGACCCGGTGGGAACACTGAAGCTTTCTTT. Its translation: CASRPGGNTEAFF.

The rearrangement uses TRBV2 and TRBJ1-4; a possible D gene is TRBD1 (5 bases). V was pared by 6 bases and J by 8 bases, with 10 bases between. The CDR3 has 12 residues. The germline V gene has CDR1 SNHLY and CDR2 FYNNEI. CDR3 amino acids: CASRRTREKLFF. CDR3 DNA sequence: TGTGCCAGCAGGAGGACACGGGAAAAACTGTTTTTT.

This chain joins TRBV28 and TRBJ1-1; 9 positions match TRBD1. The CDR3 totals 15 residues. Germline CDR1 MDHEN, CDR2 SYDVKM. Unmatched junction bases numbered 4, after V lost 5 bases and J lost 0 bases. CDR3 nucleotide sequence: TGTGCCAGCAGTAGAAACAGGGGGCTGAACACTGAAGCTTTCTTT. Protein product: CASSRNRGLNTEAFF.

The chain recombines TRBV11-2 with TRBJ1-1, with 7 bases aligning to TRBD1. The CDR3 has 12 amino acids. Germline V gene data show CDR1 as SGHAT and CDR2 as FQNNGV. Germline trimming cut 11 bases from V and 1 base from J; bases unmatched to any gene: 4. In nucleotides, the CDR3 is TGTGCCGAACAGGGGTGGAACACTGAAGCTTTCTTT. Translation: CAEQGWNTEAFF.